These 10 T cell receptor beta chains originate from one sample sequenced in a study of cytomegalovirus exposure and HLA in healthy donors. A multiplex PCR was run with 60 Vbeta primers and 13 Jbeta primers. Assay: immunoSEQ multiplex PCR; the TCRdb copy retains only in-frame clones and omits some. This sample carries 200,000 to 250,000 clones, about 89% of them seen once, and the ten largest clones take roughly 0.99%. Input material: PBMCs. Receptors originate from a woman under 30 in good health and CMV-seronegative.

This chain's CDR3 is CASSQRRGGETQYF. The CDR3 DNA follows: TGTGCCAGCAGCCAACGGCGGGGAGGAGAGACCCAGTACTTC. The chain employs TRBV7-2 and TRBJ2-5, with D perhaps matching TRBD2 (6 bases). Per germline, CDR1 SGHTA and CDR2 FQGNSA. The CDR3 runs 14 residues. V was clipped by 5 bases and J by 4 bases, with 14 bases between them. The full variable domain, rest sourced from reference TRBV7-2 and TRBJ2-5, is GAGVSQSPSNKVTEKGKDVELRCDPISGHTALYWYRQSLGQGLEFLIYFQGNSAPDKSGLPSDRFSAERTGGSVSTLTIQRTQQEDSAVYLCASSQRRGGETQYFGPGTRLLVL.

The CDR3 coding sequence is TGTGCCAGCAGTGTATGGGGGCCGGTCGTCACGGGGCCCCAGCATTTT. Translating gives CASSVWGPVVTGPQHF. The chain uses TRBV2 and TRBJ1-5, with D possibly being TRBD1 (6 bases). The germline V and J ends were trimmed by 4 bases and 9 bases, with 22 bases remaining between them. Per the germline V gene, CDR1 is SNHLY and CDR2 is FYNNEI. CDR3 length: 16 amino acids.

The CDR3 coding sequence is TGTGCCAGCAGCCAGGGGGGACGTGGCTACACCTTC. It is translated as CASSQGGRGYTF. The rearrangement uses TRBV2 and TRBJ1-2, with 7 positions matching TRBD1. Germline V CDR1 and CDR2: SNHLY, FYNNEI. With 6 bases clipped from V and 7 bases from J, the junction kept 5 bases outside the gene matches. This CDR3 has 12 amino acids. Based on the CDR3 plus reference TRBV2 and TRBJ1-2, the full variable domain is EPEVTQTPSHQVTQMGQEVILRCVPISNHLYFYWYRQILGQKVEFLVSFYNNEISEKSEIFDDQFSVERPDGSNFTLKIRSTKLEDSAMYFCASSQGGRGYTFGSGTRLTVV.

In nucleotides, the CDR3 is TGTGCCAGTAGTACCAGACAGGGGGCGGCCTTGGGCACAGATACGCAGTATTTT. Translation gives CASSTRQGAALGTDTQYF. The gene calls are TRBV19 and TRBJ2-3; TRBD1 matches 10 bases. Per germline, CDR1 LNHDA and CDR2 SQIVND (reference sequence). This CDR3 is built from 18 residues. Unmatched junction bases numbered 11, after V lost 4 bases and J lost 1 base.

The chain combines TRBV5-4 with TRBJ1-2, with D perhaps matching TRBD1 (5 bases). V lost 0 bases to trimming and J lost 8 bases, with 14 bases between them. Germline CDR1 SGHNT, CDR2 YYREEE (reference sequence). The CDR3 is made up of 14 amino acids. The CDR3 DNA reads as TGTGCCAGCAGCTTGGCTTGGGCAGGGCAGGGCTACACCTTC. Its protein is CASSLAWAGQGYTF.

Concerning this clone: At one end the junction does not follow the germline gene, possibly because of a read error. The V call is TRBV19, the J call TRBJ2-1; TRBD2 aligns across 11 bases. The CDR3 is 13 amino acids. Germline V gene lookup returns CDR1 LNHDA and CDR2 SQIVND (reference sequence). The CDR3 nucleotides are TGTGCCGGTAGCGGGAGGGCCAAAAATGAGCAGTTCTTC. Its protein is CAGSGRAKNEQFF.

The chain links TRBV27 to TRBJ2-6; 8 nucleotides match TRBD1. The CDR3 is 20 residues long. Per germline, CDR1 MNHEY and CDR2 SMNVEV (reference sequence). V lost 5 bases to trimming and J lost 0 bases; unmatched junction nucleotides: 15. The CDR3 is CASSPIKRTGLNSGANVLTF. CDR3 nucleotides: TGTGCCAGCAGTCCCATTAAACGGACAGGGTTGAACTCTGGGGCCAACGTCCTGACTTTC.

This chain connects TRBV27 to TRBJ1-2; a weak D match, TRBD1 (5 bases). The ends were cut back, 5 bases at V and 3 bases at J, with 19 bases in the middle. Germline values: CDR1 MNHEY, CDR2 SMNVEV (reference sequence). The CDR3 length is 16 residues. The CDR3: CASSPSAGEQDYGYTF. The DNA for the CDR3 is TGTGCCAGCAGTCCCAGCGCGGGGGAACAGGACTATGGCTACACCTTC.

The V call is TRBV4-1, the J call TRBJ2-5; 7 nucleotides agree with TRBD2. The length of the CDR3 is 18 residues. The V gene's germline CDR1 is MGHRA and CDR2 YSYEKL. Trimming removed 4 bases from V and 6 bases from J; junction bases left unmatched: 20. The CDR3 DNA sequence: TGCGCCAGCAGCCCTGGCGTGGCTAGGGCGCGGGAGAGGCAGACCCAGTACTTC. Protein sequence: CASSPGVARARERQTQYF.

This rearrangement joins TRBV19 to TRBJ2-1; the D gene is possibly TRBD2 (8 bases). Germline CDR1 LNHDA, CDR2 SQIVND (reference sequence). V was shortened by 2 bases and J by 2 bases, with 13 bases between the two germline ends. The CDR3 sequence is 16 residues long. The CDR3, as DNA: TGTGCCAGTAGTATAAATAGCGGGACAGCCTACAATGAGCAGTTCTTC. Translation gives CASSINSGTAYNEQFF. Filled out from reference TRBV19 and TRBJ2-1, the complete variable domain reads DGGITQSPKYLFRKEGQNVTLSCEQNLNHDAMYWYRQDPGQGLRLIYYSQIVNDFQKGDIAEGYSVSREKKESFPLTVTSAQKNPTAFYLCASSINSGTAYNEQFFGPGTRLTVL.